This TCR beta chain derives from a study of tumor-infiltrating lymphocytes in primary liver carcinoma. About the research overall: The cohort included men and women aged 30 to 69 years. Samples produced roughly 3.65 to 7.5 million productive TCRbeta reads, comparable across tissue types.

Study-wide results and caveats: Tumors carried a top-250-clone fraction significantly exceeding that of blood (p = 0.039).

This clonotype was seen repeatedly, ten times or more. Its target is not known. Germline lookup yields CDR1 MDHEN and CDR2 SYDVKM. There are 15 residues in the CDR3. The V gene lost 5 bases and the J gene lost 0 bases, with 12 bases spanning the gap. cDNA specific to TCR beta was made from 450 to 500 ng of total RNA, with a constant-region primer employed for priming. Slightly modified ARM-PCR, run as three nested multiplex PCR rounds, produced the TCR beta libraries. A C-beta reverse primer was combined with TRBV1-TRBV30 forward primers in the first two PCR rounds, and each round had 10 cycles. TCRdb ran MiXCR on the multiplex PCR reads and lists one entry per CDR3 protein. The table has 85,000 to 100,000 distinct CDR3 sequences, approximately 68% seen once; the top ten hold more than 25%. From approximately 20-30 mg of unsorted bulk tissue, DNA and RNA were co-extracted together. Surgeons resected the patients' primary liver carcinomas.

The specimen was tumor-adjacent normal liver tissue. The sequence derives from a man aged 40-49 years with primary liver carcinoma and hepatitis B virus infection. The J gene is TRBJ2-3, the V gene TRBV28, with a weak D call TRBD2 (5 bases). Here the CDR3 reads CASSLRVGSTDTQYF. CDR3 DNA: TGTGCCAGCAGTCTGCGGGTAGGGAGCACAGATACGCAGTATTTT.